A single TCR beta chain is shown here with its context. Its antigen is still unknown. The CDR3 spans 15 residues. Trimming pared 6 bases from V and 0 bases from J, leaving 12 bases between. Germline CDR1 reads MRHNA; CDR2 reads SNTAGT. These data originate in a study of graft-versus-host responses after intestinal transplantation. Study outcomes and limitations: Individuals carrying graft-donor T cell macrochimerism showed high graft-versus-host to host-versus-graft clonal ratios in allografts. In recipient marrow, GvH clones were found, and some appeared first in ileum or blood.

The method was immunoSEQ multiplex PCR; TCRdb's version includes in-frame clones alone and lacks a portion of them. The sample lists 95,000 to 130,000 clones; over 75% were seen once. The sample consisted of unstimulated CD4+ T cells sorted from spleen or lymph node cells, taken before intestinal transplant. This receptor was identified in a human donor who received an intestinal transplant. The rearrangement joins TRBV6-4 to TRBJ2-1, with D possibly being TRBD1 (5 bases). CDR3 region: CASRDNPSSYNEQFF. CDR3 DNA: TGTGCCAGCAGGGACAACCCGAGCTCCTACAATGAGCAGTTCTTC.